This T cell receptor beta chain was observed in a study of CD8 T cells in ankylosing spondylitis. Whole-study findings and limits: It appeared that ankylosing spondylitis blood was characterized by a TCR beta motif of under ten highly homologous variants. Researchers reportedly found disease-linked clones significantly enriched in matched ankylosing spondylitis synovial fluid.

This clonotype was counted many times. Its cognate antigen is unknown. The CDR3 runs to 15 residues. Between the trimmed V and J ends, which lost 5 bases and 3 bases, there was a span of 15 bases. The germline V gene has CDR1 MNHEY and CDR2 SMNVEV (reference sequence). Preparation of TCR beta libraries was done by quantitative 5'-RACE with molecular barcodes. TCRdb fed the 5' RACE reads into MiXCR, producing one record per CDR3 protein. The repertoire holds about 210,000 distinct CDR3 sequences, with about 7% as singletons. The gene calls are TRBV27 and TRBJ2-3, with D possibly TRBD1 on 6 matching bases. The sample consisted of blood, either unsorted or a sorted T cell fraction (not recorded which). The source of this sequence is a male donor with ankylosing spondylitis. CDR3 amino acids: CASSQIPGQTDTQYF. The CDR3 DNA is TGTGCCAGCAGTCAGATACCCGGACAGACAGATACGCAGTATTTT.